Listed below are T cell receptor beta chains from one sample, sequenced in a study of CD8 T cells in Susac syndrome. Using its own MiXCR run on the immunoSEQ multiplex PCR reads, TCRdb lists one record per CDR3 protein. The sample records a few hundred thousand distinct CDR3 sequences, around 91% being singletons. Sequencing used CD8+ T cells from PBMCs. All receptors derive from a human donor with multiple sclerosis. CDR3s include the opening cysteine and the closing phenylalanine or tryptophan. A D gene is named only where the DNA matches it firmly. The size entry is marked missing in some rows and otherwise reads once, few, many or a size class.

.	TRBV28	.	TRBJ2-5	17	TGTGCCAGCAGCCCTGGGGTTTTGCGGCGGAAGCGGGAGACCCAGTACTTC	CASSPGVLRRKRETQYF
.	TRBV7-9	.	TRBJ2-1	15	TGTGCCACCAAAGGGGCGGGACAGTTTTACAATGAGCAGTTCTTC	CATKGAGQFYNEQFF
many	TRBV7-9	TRBD2	TRBJ2-5	16	TGTGCCAGCAGCTCTGGGACTAGCGGGGCGCAAGAGACCCAGTACTTC	CASSSGTSGAQETQYF
.	TRBV28	.	TRBJ2-7	16	TGTGCCAGCAGTTGGGACCCAGCGGAGGGGTCCTACGAGCAGTACTTC	CASSWDPAEGSYEQYF
once	TRBV4-1	TRBD1	TRBJ2-7	14	TGCGCCAGCAGCCAACCGGGACAGCTTCCCGAGCAGTACTTC	CASSQPGQLPEQYF
once	TRBV27	.	TRBJ1-1	17	TGTGCCAGCAGTTTTTCGGCGGGGGGGCGCGGGAACACTGAAGCTTTCTTT	CASSFSAGGRGNTEAFF
.	TRBV30	.	TRBJ1-1	15	TGTGCCTGGATAGGGGAAGGGGGATGGGAGACTGAAGCTTTCTTT	CAWIGEGGWETEAFF
.	TRBV14	.	TRBJ2-1	18	TGTGCCAGCAGCCAGCAAGAGCCCTGGGAAGAGGGGGACAATGAGCAGTTCTTC	CASSQQEPWEEGDNEQFF
.	TRBV7-9	.	TRBJ1-2	13	TGTGCCAGCAGCTTAGGGTCAGGAGATGGCTACACCTTC	CASSLGSGDGYTF
.	TRBV12-3/TRBV12-4	TRBD1	TRBJ2-7	13	TGTGCCAGCAGTACAGGGGCGGGCTACGAGCAGTACTTC	CASSTGAGYEQYF
.	TRBV4-3	.	TRBJ2-2	17	TGCGCCAGCAGCCCTACTTATCGACAGAGTTCCACCGGGGAGCTGTTTTTT	CASSPTYRQSSTGELFF
.	TRBV15	.	TRBJ2-5	14	TGTGCCACCAAGGGCCCGGGAGTCCGGGAGACCCAGTACTTC	CATKGPGVRETQYF
.	TRBV10-3	.	TRBJ1-1	16	TGTGCCATCAGTGAGCCGGGCATGGGCCTGGTGACTGAAGCTTTCTTT	CAISEPGMGLVTEAFF
.	TRBV27	.	TRBJ1-6	12	TGTGCCAGCAGTCCGATTGGTTCACCCCTCCACTTT	CASSPIGSPLHF
.	TRBV20-1	.	TRBJ1-3	18	TGCAGTGCTAGAGAGGGGCTCGGACCTAGGGGCTCTGGAAACACCATATATTTT	CSAREGLGPRGSGNTIYF
.	TRBV28	.	TRBJ2-1	15	TGTGCCAGCAGTTTAGGGCTCAAAAACCCTCCCGAACAGTTCTTC	CASSLGLKNPPEQFF
.	TRBV28	TRBD2	TRBJ2-3	17	TGTGCCAGCAGTTTATTTGTCGGAGGCGGGAGCCCAGATACGCAGTATTTT	CASSLFVGGGSPDTQYF
.	TRBV30	.	TRBJ1-2	13	TGTGCCTGGACCACCTTAGACAGTTGGGGCTACACCTTC	CAWTTLDSWGYTF
.	TRBV2	TRBD1	TRBJ1-2	15	TGTGCCAGCAGTGAATGGGGGGGACAGGGCTATGGCTACACCTTC	CASSEWGGQGYGYTF
.	TRBV7-6	TRBD1	TRBJ1-3	15	TGTGCCAGCAGCTTGGGACAGGGCGCTGGAAACACCATATATTTT	CASSLGQGAGNTIYF